This T cell receptor beta chain appears in the sequencing data of a study of early T cells in non-severe SARS-CoV-2 infection. Study outcomes and limitations: Anti-spike CD8 responses were favored by VDJdb matching, which missed private and CD4 specificities.

A single record per CDR3 protein comes from TCRdb applying MiXCR to the 5' RACE reads. Among 60,000 or so distinct CDR3 sequences listed, about 8.9% were seen once. This clonotype was counted ten times or more. No antigen is known for it. The specimen sequenced was whole blood. This clonotype was sampled from an adult who was a healthcare worker with PCR-confirmed SARS-CoV-2 infection or an uninfected control (not recorded which).

CDR3 bases: TGTGCCAGCCGACTACAGGGGGAATATGGCTACACCTTC. Its translation is CASRLQGEYGYTF. The chain is built from TRBV27 and TRBJ1-2; 8 positions agree with TRBD1. Per germline, CDR1 MNHEY and CDR2 SMNVEV (reference sequence). J gave up 5 bases and V 8 bases, and 7 bases lay outside the gene matches. The length of the CDR3 is 13 residues.